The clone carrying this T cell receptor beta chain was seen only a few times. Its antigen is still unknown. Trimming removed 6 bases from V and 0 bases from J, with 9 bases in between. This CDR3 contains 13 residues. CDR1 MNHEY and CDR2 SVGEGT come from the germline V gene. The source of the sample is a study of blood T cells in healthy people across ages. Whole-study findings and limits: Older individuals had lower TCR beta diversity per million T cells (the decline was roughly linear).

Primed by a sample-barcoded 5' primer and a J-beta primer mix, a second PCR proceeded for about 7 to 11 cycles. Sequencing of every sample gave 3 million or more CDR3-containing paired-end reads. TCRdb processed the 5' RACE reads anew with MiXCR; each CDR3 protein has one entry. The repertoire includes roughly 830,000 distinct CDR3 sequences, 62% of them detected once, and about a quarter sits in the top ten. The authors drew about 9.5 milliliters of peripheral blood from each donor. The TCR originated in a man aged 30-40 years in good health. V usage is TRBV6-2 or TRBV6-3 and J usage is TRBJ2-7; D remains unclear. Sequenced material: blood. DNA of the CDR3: TGTGCCAGCAGCCGACACGACTCCTACGAGCAGTACTTC. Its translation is CASSRHDSYEQYF.